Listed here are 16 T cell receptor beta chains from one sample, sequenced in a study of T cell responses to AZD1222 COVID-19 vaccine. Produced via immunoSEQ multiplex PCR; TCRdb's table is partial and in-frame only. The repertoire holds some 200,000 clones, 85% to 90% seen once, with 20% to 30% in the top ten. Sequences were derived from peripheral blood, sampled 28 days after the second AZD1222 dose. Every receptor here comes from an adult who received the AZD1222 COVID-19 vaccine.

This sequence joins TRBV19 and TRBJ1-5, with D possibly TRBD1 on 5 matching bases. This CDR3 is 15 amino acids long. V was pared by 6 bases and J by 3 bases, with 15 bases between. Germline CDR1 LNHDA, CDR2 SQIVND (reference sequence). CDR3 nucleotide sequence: TGTGCCAGTAGCTCGGTGCCAGGGTCCAATCAGCCCCAGCATTTT. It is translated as CASSSVPGSNQPQHF.

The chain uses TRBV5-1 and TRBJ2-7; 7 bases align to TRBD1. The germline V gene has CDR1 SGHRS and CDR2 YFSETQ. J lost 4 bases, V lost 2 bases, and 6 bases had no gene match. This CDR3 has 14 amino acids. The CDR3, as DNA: TGCGCCAGCAGCTTTGACAGGGATGGATACGAGCAGTACTTC. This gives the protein CASSFDRDGYEQYF.

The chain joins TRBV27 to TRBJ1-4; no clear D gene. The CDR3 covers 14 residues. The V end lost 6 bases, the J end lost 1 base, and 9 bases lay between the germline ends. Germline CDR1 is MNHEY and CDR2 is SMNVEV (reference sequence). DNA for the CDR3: TGTGCCAGCAGAGGAGCAGGAACTAATGAAAAACTGTTTTTT. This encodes CASRGAGTNEKLFF.

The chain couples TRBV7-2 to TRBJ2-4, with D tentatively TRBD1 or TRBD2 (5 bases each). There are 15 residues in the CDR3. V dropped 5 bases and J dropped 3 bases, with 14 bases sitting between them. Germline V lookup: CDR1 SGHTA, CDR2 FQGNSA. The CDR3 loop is CASSRDGPSKNIQYF. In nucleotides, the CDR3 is TGTGCCAGCAGCCGGGACGGCCCCAGCAAAAACATTCAGTACTTC.

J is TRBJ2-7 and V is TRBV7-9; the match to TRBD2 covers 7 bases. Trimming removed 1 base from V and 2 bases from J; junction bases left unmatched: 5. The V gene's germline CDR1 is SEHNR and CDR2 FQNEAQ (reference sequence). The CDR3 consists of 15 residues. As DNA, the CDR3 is TGTGCCAGCAGCTTAGTAACCGGGACTACCTACGAGCAGTACTTC. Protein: CASSLVTGTTYEQYF.

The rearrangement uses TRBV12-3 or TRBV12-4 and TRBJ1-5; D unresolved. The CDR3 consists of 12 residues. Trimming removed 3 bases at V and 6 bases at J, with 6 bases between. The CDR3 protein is CASSFGAQPQHF. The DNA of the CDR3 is TGTGCCAGCAGTTTCGGCGCTCAGCCCCAGCATTTT.

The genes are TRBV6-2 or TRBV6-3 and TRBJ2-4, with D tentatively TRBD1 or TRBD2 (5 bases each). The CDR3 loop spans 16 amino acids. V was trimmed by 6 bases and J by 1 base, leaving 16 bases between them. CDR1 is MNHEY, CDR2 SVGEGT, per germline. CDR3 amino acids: CASSLPGPMAKNIQYF. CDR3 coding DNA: TGTGCCAGCAGCCTGCCGGGACCGATGGCCAAAAACATTCAGTACTTC.

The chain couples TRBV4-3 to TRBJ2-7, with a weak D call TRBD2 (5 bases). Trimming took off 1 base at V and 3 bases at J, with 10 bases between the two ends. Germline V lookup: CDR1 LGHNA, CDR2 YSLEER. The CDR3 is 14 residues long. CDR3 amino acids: CASSQARVGYEQYF. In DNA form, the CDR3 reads TGCGCCAGCAGCCAAGCGCGGGTTGGCTACGAGCAGTACTTC.

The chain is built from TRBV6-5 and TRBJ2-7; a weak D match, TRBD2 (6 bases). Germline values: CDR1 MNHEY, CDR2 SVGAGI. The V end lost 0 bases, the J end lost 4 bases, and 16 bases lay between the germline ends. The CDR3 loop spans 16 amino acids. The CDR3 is CASSYSRSGGFYEQYF. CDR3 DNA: TGTGCCAGCAGTTACTCGAGGAGTGGGGGGTTTTACGAGCAGTACTTC.

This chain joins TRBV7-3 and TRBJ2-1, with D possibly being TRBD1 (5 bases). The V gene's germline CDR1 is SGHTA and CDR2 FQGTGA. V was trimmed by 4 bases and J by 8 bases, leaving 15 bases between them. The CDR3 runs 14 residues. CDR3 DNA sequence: TGTGCCAGCAGCTCCCTCGGCAGGGTGGATGAGCAGTTCTTC. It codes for CASSSLGRVDEQFF. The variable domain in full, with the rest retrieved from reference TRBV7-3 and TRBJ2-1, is GAGVSQTPSNKVTEKGKYVELRCDPISGHTALYWYRQSLGQGPEFLIYFQGTGAADDSGLPNDRFFAVRPEGSVSTLKIQRTERGDSAVYLCASSSLGRVDEQFFGPGTRLTVL.

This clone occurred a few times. The CDR3 DNA is TGTGCCACCTTAGAAGTTAAGGATGGAAACACCATATATTTT. Protein: CATLEVKDGNTIYF. The rearrangement joins TRBV19 to TRBJ1-3; no reliable D call. This CDR3 comprises 14 residues. CDR1 and CDR2 (germline): LNHDA, SQIVND (reference sequence). Trimming cost V 10 bases and J 3 bases, with 16 bases left between them.

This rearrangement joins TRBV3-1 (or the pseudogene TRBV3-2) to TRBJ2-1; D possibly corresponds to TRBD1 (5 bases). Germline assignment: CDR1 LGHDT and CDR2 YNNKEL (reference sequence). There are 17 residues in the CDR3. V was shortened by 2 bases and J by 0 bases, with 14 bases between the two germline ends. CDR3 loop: CASSQLQSRGSYNEQFF. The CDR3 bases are TGTGCCAGCAGCCAATTACAATCTAGGGGCTCCTACAATGAGCAGTTCTTC.

The CDR3 loop is CASSQVSANYGYTF. The DNA for the CDR3 is TGCGCCAGCAGCCAAGTGTCGGCTAACTATGGCTACACCTTC. The J gene is TRBJ1-2, the V gene TRBV4-3, with D hard to call. This CDR3 comprises 14 residues. The germline V gene has CDR1 LGHNA and CDR2 YSLEER. Trimming stripped 1 base from V and 0 bases from J, with 6 bases between.

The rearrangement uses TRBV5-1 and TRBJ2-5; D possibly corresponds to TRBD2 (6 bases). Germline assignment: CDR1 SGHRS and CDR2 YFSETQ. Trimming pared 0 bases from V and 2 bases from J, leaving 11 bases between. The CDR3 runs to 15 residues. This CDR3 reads CASSLVQAGQETQYF. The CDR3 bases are TGCGCCAGCAGCTTGGTCCAGGCGGGGCAAGAGACCCAGTACTTC.

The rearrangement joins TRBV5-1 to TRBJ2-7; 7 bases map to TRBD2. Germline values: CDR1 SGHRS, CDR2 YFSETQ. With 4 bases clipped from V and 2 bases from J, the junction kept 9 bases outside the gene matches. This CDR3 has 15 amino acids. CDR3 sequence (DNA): TGCGCCAGCAGCCCCGCGACTAGCTCTACCTACGAGCAGTACTTC. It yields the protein CASSPATSSTYEQYF.

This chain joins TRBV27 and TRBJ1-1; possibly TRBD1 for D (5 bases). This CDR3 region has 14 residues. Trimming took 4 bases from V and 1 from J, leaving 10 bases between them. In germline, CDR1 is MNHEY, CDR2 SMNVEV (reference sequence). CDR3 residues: CASSYSGANTEAFF. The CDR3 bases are TGTGCCAGCAGTTATTCTGGGGCGAACACTGAAGCTTTCTTT.